This TCR beta chain was obtained from a study of blood T cell repertoires in COVID-19. Overall study: PBMCs, B-cell-depleted T cells, or T cells provided the cDNA or gDNA that made up the material.

Participants came from 20 to 25 US areas, aged about 18 to 89 years. Cohorts were based on clinical histories the participants reported. Cohort 3 donors counted as recovered after two negative PCRs, clearance, or resolved symptoms. Trimming at V came to 4 bases and at J to 3 bases, leaving 17 bases not matched to a gene. Germline V CDR1 and CDR2: SGHDN, FVKESK. CDR3 size: 19 residues. Measured with immunoSEQ multiplex PCR; TCRdb has only the in-frame clones, and not every one. The sample shows 300,000 to 350,000 clones, over 80% of them seen only once. This receptor was identified in a young man who had recovered from COVID-19. Material: PBMCs or T cells enriched from blood (not recorded which). The chain carries TRBV14 and TRBJ2-4; 8 bases are a match to TRBD1. CDR3 DNA: TGTGCCAGCAGCCTTCGTCCCGGGACAGGTGGGCGTGACAAAAACATTCAGTACTTC. Translating gives CASSLRPGTGGRDKNIQYF.